The sequence of this T cell receptor beta chain was determined in a study of blood T cells in healthy people across ages. Study summary: About one barcoded TCR beta cDNA was captured per two T cells. Study-wide points: PBMCs were not sorted, which prevented a conclusive comparison of naive versus antigen-experienced cells. The unknown donor CMV status may have confounded expanded clonotype changes.

A second PCR, run for about 6 to 11 cycles, used a sample-barcoded 5' primer plus a J-beta primer mix. TCRdb recomputed calls from the 5' RACE reads with MiXCR, one row per CDR3 protein. The table lists hundreds of thousands of distinct CDR3 sequences, more than 45% of them singletons, with approximately 13% in the top ten. Comments on this clonotype: What it binds is not known.

Trimming left V 1 base short and J 4 bases short, with 8 bases between. Per the germline V gene, CDR1 is LNHNV and CDR2 is YYDKDF (reference sequence). The CDR3 consists of 15 residues. Sequenced input: blood. This TCR was sampled from a woman older than 75 in good health. This rearrangement joins TRBV15 to TRBJ2-6; no clear D gene. CDR3 bases: TGTGCCACCAGCAGAGGGGTCGACGGGGCCAACGTCCTGACTTTC. Its translation: CATSRGVDGANVLTF.